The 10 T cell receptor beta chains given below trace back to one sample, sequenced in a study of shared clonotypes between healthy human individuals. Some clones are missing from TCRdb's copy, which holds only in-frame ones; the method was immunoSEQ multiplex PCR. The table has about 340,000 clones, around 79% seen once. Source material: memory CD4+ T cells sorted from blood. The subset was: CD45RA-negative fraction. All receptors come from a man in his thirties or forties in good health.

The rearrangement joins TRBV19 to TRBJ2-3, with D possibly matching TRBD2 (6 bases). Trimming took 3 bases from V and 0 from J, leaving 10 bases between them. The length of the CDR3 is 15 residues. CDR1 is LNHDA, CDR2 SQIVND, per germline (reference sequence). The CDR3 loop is CASSIDGRSTDTQYF. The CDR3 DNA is TGTGCCAGTAGTATTGACGGGAGAAGCACAGATACGCAGTATTTT.

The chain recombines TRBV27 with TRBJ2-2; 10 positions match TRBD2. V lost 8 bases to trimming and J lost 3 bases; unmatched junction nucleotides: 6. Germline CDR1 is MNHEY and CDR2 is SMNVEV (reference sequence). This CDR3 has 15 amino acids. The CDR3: CASLQREGYTGELFF. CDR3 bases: TGTGCCAGCCTACAGCGGGAGGGGTACACCGGGGAGCTGTTTTTT.

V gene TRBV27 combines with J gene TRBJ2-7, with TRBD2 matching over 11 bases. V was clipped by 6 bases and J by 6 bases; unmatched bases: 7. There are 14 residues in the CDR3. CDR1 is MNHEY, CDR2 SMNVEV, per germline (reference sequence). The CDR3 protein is CASRVLAGAGEQYF. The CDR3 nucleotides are TGTGCCAGCAGGGTACTAGCGGGAGCGGGCGAGCAGTACTTC.

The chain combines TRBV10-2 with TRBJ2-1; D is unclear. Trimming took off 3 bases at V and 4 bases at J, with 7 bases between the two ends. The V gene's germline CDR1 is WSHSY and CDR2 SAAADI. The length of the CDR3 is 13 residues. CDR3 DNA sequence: TGCGCCAGCAGTGAATCCCTTTACAATGAGCAGTTCTTC. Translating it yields CASSESLYNEQFF.

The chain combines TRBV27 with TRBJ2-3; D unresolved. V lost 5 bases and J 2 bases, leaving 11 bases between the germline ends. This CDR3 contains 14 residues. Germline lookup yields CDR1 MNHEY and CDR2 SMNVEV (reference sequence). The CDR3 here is CASSPLVDTDTQYF. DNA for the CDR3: TGTGCCAGCAGTCCCTTAGTAGACACAGATACGCAGTATTTT.

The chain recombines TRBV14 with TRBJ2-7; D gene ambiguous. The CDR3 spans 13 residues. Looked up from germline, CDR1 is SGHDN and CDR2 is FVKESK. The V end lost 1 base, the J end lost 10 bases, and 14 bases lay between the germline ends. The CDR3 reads CASSQVAPIVQYF. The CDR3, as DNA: TGTGCCAGCAGCCAAGTTGCCCCGATCGTTCAGTACTTC.

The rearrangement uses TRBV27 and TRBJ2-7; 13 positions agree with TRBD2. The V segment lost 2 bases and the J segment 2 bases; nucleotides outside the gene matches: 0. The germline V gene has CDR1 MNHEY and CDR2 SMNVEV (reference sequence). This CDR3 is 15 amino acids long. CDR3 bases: TGTGCCAGCAGTTTAGGGACTAGCGGGACCTACGAGCAGTACTTC. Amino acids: CASSLGTSGTYEQYF.

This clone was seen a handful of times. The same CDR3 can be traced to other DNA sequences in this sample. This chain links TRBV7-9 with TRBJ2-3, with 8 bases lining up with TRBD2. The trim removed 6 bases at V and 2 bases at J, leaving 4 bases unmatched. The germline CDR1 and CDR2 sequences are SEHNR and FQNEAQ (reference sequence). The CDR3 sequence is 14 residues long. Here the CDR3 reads CASSLLAVTDTQYF. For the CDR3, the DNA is TGTGCCAGCAGTTTACTAGCGGTCACAGATACGCAGTATTTT.

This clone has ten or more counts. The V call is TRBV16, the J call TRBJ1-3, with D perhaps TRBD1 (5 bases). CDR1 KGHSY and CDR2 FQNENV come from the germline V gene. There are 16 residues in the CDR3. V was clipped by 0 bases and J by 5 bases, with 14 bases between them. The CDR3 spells CASSQSSGTARNTIYF. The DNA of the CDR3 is TGTGCCAGCAGCCAATCTTCGGGGACGGCACGAAACACCATATATTTT.

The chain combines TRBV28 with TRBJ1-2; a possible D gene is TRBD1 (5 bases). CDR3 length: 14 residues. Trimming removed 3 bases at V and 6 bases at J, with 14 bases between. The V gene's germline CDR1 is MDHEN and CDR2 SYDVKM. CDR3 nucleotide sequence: TGTGCCAGCAGTTTGCCCAACTGGGGGAATGGCTACACCTTC. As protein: CASSLPNWGNGYTF.